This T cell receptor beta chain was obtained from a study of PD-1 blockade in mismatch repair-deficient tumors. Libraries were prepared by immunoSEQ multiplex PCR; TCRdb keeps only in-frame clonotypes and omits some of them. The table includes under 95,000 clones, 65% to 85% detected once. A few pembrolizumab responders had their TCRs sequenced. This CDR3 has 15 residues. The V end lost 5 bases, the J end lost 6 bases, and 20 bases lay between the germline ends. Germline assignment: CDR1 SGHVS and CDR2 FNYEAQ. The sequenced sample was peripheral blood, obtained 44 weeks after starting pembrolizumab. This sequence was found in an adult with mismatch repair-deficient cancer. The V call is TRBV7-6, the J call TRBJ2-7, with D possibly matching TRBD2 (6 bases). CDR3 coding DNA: TGTGCCAGCAGCCTATCAGCGTGGAGACTAGGCGAGCAGTACTTC. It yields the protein CASSLSAWRLGEQYF.